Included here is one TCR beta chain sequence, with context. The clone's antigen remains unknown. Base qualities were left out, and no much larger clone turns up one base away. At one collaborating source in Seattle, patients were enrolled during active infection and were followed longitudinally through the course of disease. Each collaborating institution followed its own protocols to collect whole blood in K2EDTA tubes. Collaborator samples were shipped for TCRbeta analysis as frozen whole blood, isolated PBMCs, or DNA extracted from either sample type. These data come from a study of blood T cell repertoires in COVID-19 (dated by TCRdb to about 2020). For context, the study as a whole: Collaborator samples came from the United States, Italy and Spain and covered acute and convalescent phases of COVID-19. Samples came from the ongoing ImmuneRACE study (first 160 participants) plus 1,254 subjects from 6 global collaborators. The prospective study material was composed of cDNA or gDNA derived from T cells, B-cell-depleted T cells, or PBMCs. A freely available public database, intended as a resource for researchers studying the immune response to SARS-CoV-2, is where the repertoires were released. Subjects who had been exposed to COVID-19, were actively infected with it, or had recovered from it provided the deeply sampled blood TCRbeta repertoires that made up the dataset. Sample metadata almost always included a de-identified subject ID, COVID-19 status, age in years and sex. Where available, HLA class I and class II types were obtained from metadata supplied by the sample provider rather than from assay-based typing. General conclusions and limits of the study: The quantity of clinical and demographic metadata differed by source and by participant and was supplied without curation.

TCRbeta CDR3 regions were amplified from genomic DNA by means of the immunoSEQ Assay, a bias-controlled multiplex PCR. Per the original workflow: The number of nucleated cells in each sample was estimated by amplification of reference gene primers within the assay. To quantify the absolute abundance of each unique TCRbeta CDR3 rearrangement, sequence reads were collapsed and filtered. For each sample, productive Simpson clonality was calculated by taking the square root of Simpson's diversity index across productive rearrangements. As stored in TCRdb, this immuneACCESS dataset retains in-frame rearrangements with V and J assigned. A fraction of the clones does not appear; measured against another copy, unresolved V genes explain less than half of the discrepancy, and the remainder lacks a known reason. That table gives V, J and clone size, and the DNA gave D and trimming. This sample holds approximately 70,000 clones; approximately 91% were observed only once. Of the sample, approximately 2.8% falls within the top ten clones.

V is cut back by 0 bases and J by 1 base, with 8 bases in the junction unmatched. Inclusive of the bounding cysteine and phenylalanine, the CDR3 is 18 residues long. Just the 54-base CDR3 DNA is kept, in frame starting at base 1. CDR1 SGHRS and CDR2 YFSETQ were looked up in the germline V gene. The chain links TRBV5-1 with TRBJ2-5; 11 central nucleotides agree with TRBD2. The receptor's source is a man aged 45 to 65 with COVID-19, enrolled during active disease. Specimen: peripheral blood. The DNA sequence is TGCGCCAGCAGCTTGGCGAATCTCGGGACTAGCGGCCAAGAGACCCAGTACTTC. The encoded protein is CASSLANLGTSGQETQYF.